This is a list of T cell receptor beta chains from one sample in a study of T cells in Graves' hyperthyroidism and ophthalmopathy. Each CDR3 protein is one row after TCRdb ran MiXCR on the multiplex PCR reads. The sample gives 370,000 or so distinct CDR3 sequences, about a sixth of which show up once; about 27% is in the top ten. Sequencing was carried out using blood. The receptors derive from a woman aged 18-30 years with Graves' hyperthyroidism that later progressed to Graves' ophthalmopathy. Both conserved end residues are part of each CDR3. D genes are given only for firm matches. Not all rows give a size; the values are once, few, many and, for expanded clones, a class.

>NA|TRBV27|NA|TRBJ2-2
CDSSLSRGAGELFF
TGTGACAGCAGTTTGTCACGGGGAGCCGGGGAGCTGTTTTTT
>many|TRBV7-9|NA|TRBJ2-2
CASSAPFEVGELFF
TGTGCCAGCAGCGCACCCTTCGAGGTCGGGGAGCTGTTTTTT
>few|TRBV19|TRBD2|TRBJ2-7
CASSQLAGVREQYF
TGTGCCAGTAGTCAACTAGCGGGAGTGCGCGAGCAGTACTTC
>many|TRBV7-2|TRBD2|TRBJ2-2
CASSFEREGPTGELFF
TGTGCCAGCAGCTTTGAGCGGGAGGGACCAACCGGGGAGCTGTTTTTT
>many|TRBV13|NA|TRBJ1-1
CASSFVGAEAFF
TGTGCCAGCAGCTTTGTGGGAGCTGAAGCTTTCTTT
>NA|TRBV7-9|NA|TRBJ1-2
CASSLGRGGAFGYTF
TGTGCCAGCAGCTTAGGCCGTGGGGGTGCATTTGGCTACACCTTC
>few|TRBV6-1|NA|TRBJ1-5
CASSGTVGDQPQHF
TGTGCCAGCAGTGGGACAGTCGGCGATCAGCCCCAGCATTTT
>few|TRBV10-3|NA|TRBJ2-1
CAISEPLGGGHEFF
TGTGCCATCAGTGAGCCCTTAGGGGGAGGGCATGAGTTCTTC
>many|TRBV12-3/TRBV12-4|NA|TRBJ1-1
CASGGVEAFF
TGTGCCAGCGGCGGAGTTGAAGCTTTCTTT
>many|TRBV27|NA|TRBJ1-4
CASSRKWGEKLFF
TGTGCCAGCAGTCGGAAATGGGGTGAAAAACTGTTTTTT
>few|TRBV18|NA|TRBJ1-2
CASSPTTGRGYGYTF
TGTGCCAGCTCACCTACTACAGGGCGTGGCTATGGCTACACCTTC
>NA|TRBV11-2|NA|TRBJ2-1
CASSLDRVGEQFF
TGTGCCAGCAGCTTAGACAGGGTGGGGGAGCAGTTCTTC
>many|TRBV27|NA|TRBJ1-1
CASRKEGVFLTEAFF
TGTGCCAGCAGAAAGGAAGGGGTCTTCCTCACTGAAGCTTTCTTT
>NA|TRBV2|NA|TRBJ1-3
CASAAGNTIYF
TGTGCCAGCGCCGCTGGAAACACCATATATTTT
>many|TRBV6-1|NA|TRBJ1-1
CATHRAGNTEAFF
TGTGCCACACACAGGGCGGGGAACACTGAAGCTTTCTTT
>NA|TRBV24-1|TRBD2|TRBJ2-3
CATSEGGRSDTQYF
TGTGCCACCAGTGAAGGCGGGAGATCCGATACGCAGTATTTT
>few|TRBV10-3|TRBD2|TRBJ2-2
CAITRLAGAGELFF
TGTGCCATCACAAGACTAGCAGGAGCCGGGGAGCTGTTTTTT
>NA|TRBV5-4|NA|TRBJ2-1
CASSFGGSENEQFF
TGTGCCAGCAGCTTTGGGGGTTCGGAAAATGAGCAGTTCTTC
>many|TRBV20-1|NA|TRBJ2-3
CSASKGRDTQYF
TGCAGTGCTTCAAAGGGTAGAGATACGCAGTATTTT
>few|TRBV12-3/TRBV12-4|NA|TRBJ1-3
CASIRGSDTIYF
TGTGCCAGCATCCGTGGGTCGGACACCATATATTTT
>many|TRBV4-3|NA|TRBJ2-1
CASSPGLLPWHEQFF
TGCGCCAGCAGCCCGGGACTTCTTCCCTGGCATGAGCAGTTCTTC
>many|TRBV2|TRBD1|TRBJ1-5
CAGSRGLGEPQHF
TGTGCCGGCTCAAGGGGGCTGGGAGAGCCCCAGCATTTT
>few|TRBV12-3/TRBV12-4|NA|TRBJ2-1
CASTGTRAEQFF
TGTGCCAGCACCGGGACAAGGGCTGAGCAGTTCTTC
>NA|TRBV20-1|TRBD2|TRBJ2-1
CSAPPETSGIRSEQFF
TGCAGTGCGCCACCGGAGACTAGCGGGATTCGGAGTGAGCAGTTCTTC
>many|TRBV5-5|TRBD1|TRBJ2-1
CASSGRGLEVNEQFF
TGTGCCAGCAGCGGCAGGGGGCTAGAAGTCAATGAGCAGTTCTTC
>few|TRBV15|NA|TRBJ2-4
CATSRDWQVPAKNIQYF
TGTGCCACCAGCAGAGATTGGCAGGTCCCAGCCAAAAACATTCAGTACTTC
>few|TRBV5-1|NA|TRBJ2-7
CASSLVQGEQYF
TGCGCCAGCAGCTTGGTCCAGGGCGAGCAGTACTTC